This T cell receptor (beta chain) originates from a study of beta chain features in type 1 diabetes. To note about this clone: Sequence at one end of the junction differs from germline and may be a read error.

Since all of the isolated RNA was reverse transcribed, expressed TCRB transcripts were what got sequenced. The table came from immunoSEQ multiplex PCR; TCRdb's copy has only in-frame clones and leaves some out. Seen here are a few hundred thousand clones, over 11% observed once, and the top ten hold less than 0.04%. CDR1 is LGHNA and CDR2 is YSLEER in the germline V gene. The CDR3 extends over 15 amino acids. This TCR derives from a young man in good health. Sequenced sample: naive CD4+ T cells from blood. The V gene is TRBV4-3, the J gene TRBJ1-6; a weak D match, TRBD1 (6 bases). The CDR3 loop reads CASSQAKGVYSPLHF. CDR3 sequence (DNA): TGCGCCAGCAGCCAAGCAAAGGGGGTTTATTCCCCCCTCCACTTT.